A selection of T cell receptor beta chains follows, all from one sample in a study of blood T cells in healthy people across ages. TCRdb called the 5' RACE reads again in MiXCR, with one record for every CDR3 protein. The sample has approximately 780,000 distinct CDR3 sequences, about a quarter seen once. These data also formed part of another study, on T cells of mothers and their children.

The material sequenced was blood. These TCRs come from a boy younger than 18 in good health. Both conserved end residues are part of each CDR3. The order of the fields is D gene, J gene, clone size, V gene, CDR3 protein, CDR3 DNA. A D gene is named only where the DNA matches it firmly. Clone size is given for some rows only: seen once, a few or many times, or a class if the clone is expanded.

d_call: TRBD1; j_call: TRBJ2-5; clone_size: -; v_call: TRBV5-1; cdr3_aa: CASSFTGDSETQYF; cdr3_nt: TGCGCCAGCAGCTTCACAGGGGATTCTGAGACCCAGTACTTC
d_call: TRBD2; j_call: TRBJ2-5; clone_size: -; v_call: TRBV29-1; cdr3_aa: CSVKRTSGGTGGETQYF; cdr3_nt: TGCAGCGTTAAAAGGACTAGCGGGGGAACGGGAGGAGAGACCCAGTACTTC
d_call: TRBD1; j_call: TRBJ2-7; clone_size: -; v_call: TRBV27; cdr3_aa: CASSRFPGQGLQYF; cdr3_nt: TGTGCCAGCAGTCGATTCCCGGGACAGGGTTTGCAGTACTTC
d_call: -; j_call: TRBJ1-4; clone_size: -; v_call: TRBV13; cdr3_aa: CASSPWGAAVGATNEKLFF; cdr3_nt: TGTGCCAGCAGCCCCTGGGGGGCCGCAGTCGGGGCAACTAATGAAAAACTGTTTTTT
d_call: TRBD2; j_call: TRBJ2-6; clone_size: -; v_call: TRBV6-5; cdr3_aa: CASRYQWGGFGANVLTF; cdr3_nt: TGTGCCAGCAGGTACCAGTGGGGGGGGTTCGGGGCCAACGTCCTGACTTTC
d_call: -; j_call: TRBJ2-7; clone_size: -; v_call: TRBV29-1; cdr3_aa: CSVEEGVNEQYF; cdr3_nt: TGCAGCGTTGAGGAGGGGGTCAACGAGCAGTACTTC
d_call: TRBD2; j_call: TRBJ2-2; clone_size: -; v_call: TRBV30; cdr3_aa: CAWRTSGGNTGELFF; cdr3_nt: TGTGCCTGGAGGACTAGCGGGGGGAACACCGGGGAGCTGTTTTTT
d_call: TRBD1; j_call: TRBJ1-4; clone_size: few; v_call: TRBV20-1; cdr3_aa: CSATRPFTGGDERLFF; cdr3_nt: TGCAGTGCTACCCGCCCTTTCACAGGGGGCGATGAAAGACTGTTTTTT
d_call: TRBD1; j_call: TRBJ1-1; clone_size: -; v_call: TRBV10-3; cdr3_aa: CAISPDRMAEAFF; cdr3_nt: TGTGCCATCAGTCCGGACAGGATGGCTGAAGCTTTCTTT
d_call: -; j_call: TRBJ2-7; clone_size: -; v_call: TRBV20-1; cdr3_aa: CSARGWRTHEQYF; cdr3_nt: TGCAGTGCTAGAGGATGGCGGACCCACGAGCAGTACTTC
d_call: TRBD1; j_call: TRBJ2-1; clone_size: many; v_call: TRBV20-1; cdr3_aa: CSASKPGQDYNEQFF; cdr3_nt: TGCAGTGCTTCAAAACCGGGACAGGACTACAATGAGCAGTTCTTC
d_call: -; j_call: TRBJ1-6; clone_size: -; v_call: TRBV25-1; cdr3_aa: CASSEAYSPLHF; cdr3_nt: TGTGCCAGCAGTGAAGCCTATTCACCCCTCCACTTT
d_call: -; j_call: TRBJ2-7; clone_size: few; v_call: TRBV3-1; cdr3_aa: CASSQFGGDEQYF; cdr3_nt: TGTGCCAGCAGCCAATTTGGGGGCGACGAGCAGTACTTC
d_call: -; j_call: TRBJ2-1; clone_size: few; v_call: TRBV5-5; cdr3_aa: CASSQRGGSYNEQFF; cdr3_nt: TGTGCCAGCAGCCAGAGGGGAGGCTCCTACAATGAGCAGTTCTTC
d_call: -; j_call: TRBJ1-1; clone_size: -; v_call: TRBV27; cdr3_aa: CASSLRGGLSEAFF; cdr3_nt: TGTGCCAGCAGTTTAAGGGGGGGGCTTAGTGAAGCTTTCTTT
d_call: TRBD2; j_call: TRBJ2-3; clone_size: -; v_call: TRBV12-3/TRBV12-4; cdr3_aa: CASSPTSDGTDTQYF; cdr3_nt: TGTGCCAGCAGTCCCACTAGCGACGGCACAGATACGCAGTATTTT
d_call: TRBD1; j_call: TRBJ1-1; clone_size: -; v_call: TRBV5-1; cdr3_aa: CASSFNPPGQGATEAFF; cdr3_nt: TGCGCCAGCAGCTTTAACCCCCCGGGACAGGGGGCGACTGAAGCTTTCTTT